This T cell receptor (beta chain) came from a study of patients and donors after allogeneic stem cell transplantation. TCRdb passed the RT-PCR reads through MiXCR, listing each CDR3 protein once. The sample records about 410,000 distinct CDR3 sequences, roughly 17% being singletons. CDR1 is SGHVS, CDR2 FNYEAQ, per germline. With 3 bases clipped from V and 6 bases from J, the junction kept 11 bases outside the gene matches. The CDR3 has 17 amino acids. This clonotype came up a few times. This receptor was identified in a human donor who was either an allogeneic HSCT recipient or a stem cell or donor lymphocyte infusion donor (not recorded which). It is not recorded whose cells these are; they may come from a transplant donor. The chain couples TRBV7-6 to TRBJ2-3; 11 nucleotides line up with TRBD2. Sequencing input: blood, either unsorted or a sorted T cell fraction (not recorded which). CDR3: CASSFKLGLAAYDTQYF. The CDR3 coding sequence is TGTGCCAGCAGCTTTAAATTGGGACTAGCGGCCTACGATACGCAGTATTTT.